These 32 T cell receptor beta chains originate from one sample sequenced in a study of CD8 T cells in Susac syndrome. Random hexamers were used to reverse transcribe the RNA input (roughly 0.5 to 1 ug). One entry per CDR3 protein, called by TCRdb with MiXCR from the immunoSEQ multiplex PCR reads. The sample shows fewer than 150,000 distinct CDR3 sequences, around 95% of them seen only once. Sequencing was carried out using CD8+ T cells from PBMCs. The receptors shown here come from a human donor with Susac syndrome.

The chain links TRBV4-1 to TRBJ2-2, with TRBD1 matching 7 bases. The CDR3 totals 15 residues. Germline values: CDR1 MGHRA, CDR2 YSYEKL. V lost 2 bases and J lost 5; bases outside the gene matches: 5. Here the CDR3 DNA reads TGCGCCAGCAGCCAAAGACAGGGTTCGACCGGGGAGCTGTTTTTT. It codes for CASSQRQGSTGELFF.

This chain links TRBV14 with TRBJ2-7, with 9 nucleotides matching TRBD2. This CDR3 has 15 amino acids. Per germline, CDR1 SGHDN and CDR2 FVKESK. J gave up 5 bases and V 3 bases, and 8 bases lay outside the gene matches. The CDR3 nucleotides are TGTGCCAGCAGCCATAGCCGGGAGCGGGAGGACGAGCAGTACTTC. Its translation is CASSHSREREDEQYF.

V usage is TRBV6-5 and J usage is TRBJ2-5, with 9 bases identical to TRBD2. Germline-derived CDR1 and CDR2 are MNHEY and SVGAGI. This CDR3 comprises 17 residues. V lost 0 bases and J lost 0; bases outside the gene matches: 5. The DNA for the CDR3 is TGTGCCAGCAGTTACTCGAGCCCTAGCGGGGACCAAGAGACCCAGTACTTC. This sequence encodes CASSYSSPSGDQETQYF.

This chain connects TRBV4-2 to TRBJ1-2; maybe TRBD1 (5 bases). V was shortened by 4 bases and J by 6 bases, with 21 bases between the two germline ends. Germline V gene lookup returns CDR1 LGHNA and CDR2 YNFKEQ. The CDR3 has 16 residues. Here the CDR3 reads CASSRQDLRGVDGYTF. CDR3 DNA: TGTGCCAGCAGCCGCCAAGATCTAAGGGGTGTGGATGGCTACACCTTC.

The chain uses TRBV4-1 and TRBJ1-4, with D hard to call. Germline loops: CDR1 MGHRA, CDR2 YSYEKL. The CDR3 has 14 residues. Trimming removed 3 bases at V and 6 bases at J, with 11 bases between. CDR3 amino acids: CASSQLVKDEKLFF. The CDR3 nucleotides read TGCGCCAGCAGCCAGTTGGTGAAAGATGAAAAACTGTTTTTT.

The chain is built from TRBV4-2 and TRBJ2-3, with 16 positions matching TRBD2. The germline V gene has CDR1 LGHNA and CDR2 YNFKEQ. The CDR3 consists of 18 residues. Trimming removed 3 bases from V and 4 bases from J; junction bases left unmatched: 7. For the CDR3, the DNA is TGTGCCAGCAGCCAGGCCGTCGGGACTAGCGGGAGGGCAGATACGCAGTATTTT. Translated: CASSQAVGTSGRADTQYF.

This clonotype occurred once. The rearrangement joins TRBV28 to TRBJ2-7, with TRBD1 matching over 7 bases. Looked up from germline, CDR1 is MDHEN and CDR2 is SYDVKM. CDR3 length: 14 residues. After removal of 6 bases from V and 0 bases from J, the junction contained 5 bases not matched to a gene. This chain's CDR3 is CASSVRDSSYEQYF. CDR3 DNA: TGTGCCAGCAGCGTCCGGGACAGCTCCTACGAGCAGTACTTC. Full variable domain (rest looked up from reference TRBV28 and TRBJ2-7): DVKVTQSSRYLVKRTGEKVFLECVQDMDHENMFWYRQDPGLGLRLIYFSYDVKMKEKGDIPEGYSVSREKKERFSLILESASTNQTSMYLCASSVRDSSYEQYFGPGTRLTVT.

This chain's CDR3 is CASSLGQGRGIPEAFF. The CDR3 nucleotides are TGCGCCAGCAGCTTGGGACAGGGGCGGGGGATCCCTGAAGCTTTCTTT. The chain employs TRBV5-1 and TRBJ1-1; TRBD1 aligns across 8 bases. The V segment lost 0 bases and the J segment 6 bases; nucleotides outside the gene matches: 10. The CDR3 covers 16 residues. In germline, CDR1 is SGHRS, CDR2 YFSETQ. Combining the CDR3 with reference TRBV5-1 and TRBJ1-1 gives the whole variable domain KAGVTQTPRYLIKTRGQQVTLSCSPISGHRSVSWYQQTPGQGLQFLFEYFSETQRNKGNFPGRFSGRQFSNSRSEMNVSTLELGDSALYLCASSLGQGRGIPEAFFGQGTRLTVV.

The V gene is TRBV4-1, the J gene TRBJ2-7; perhaps TRBD1 as D (6 bases). The V end lost 4 bases, the J end lost 3 bases, and 10 bases lay between the germline ends. The CDR3 is 13 amino acids. Germline V gene data show CDR1 as MGHRA and CDR2 as YSYEKL. For the CDR3, the DNA is TGCGCCAGCAGCCCAGGGGCAGTCTACGAGCAGTACTTC. It translates to CASSPGAVYEQYF.

This chain links TRBV27 with TRBJ2-7; D remains ambiguous. The CDR3 has 15 amino acids. The V gene lost 2 bases and the J gene lost 7 bases, with 18 bases spanning the gap. Germline V CDR1 and CDR2: MNHEY, SMNVEV (reference sequence). The CDR3 DNA sequence: TGTGCCAGCAGTTTACAAGCTCCTACGTCGCGGGAGCAGTACTTC. Protein product: CASSLQAPTSREQYF.

The chain recombines TRBV13 with TRBJ2-7, with 9 nucleotides matching TRBD1. V lost 3 bases, J lost 5 bases, and 2 bases stayed unmatched. CDR3 length equals 13 residues. Germline CDR1 reads PRHDT; CDR2 reads FYEKMQ (reference sequence). The CDR3 loop is CASSFGQGHEQYF. CDR3 nucleotide sequence: TGTGCCAGCAGCTTTGGACAGGGGCACGAGCAGTACTTC.

J is TRBJ1-5 and V is TRBV4-1; D uncertain. V shed 0 bases and J shed 5 bases, with 11 bases lying between them. CDR1 is MGHRA, CDR2 YSYEKL, per germline. This CDR3 spans 15 amino acids. CDR3 residues: CASSQDWGGDQPQHF. The CDR3 DNA follows: TGCGCCAGCAGCCAAGATTGGGGTGGAGATCAGCCCCAGCATTTT.

The CDR3 bases are TGTGCCAGCAGCTTGGCCTCTAAGCCCTACGAGCAGTACTTC. It yields the protein CASSLASKPYEQYF. The J gene is TRBJ2-7, the V gene TRBV5-6; no firm D call. The length of the CDR3 is 14 residues. Per the germline V gene, CDR1 is SGHDT and CDR2 is YYEEEE. The V and J ends lost 0 bases and 2 bases respectively, with 9 bases between them.

The rearrangement joins TRBV20-1 to TRBJ2-7, with TRBD1 matching over 9 bases. From germline, CDR1 is DFQATT and CDR2 SNEGSKA (reference sequence). Trimming removed 6 bases from V and 0 bases from J; junction bases left unmatched: 3. The CDR3 loop spans 13 amino acids. The CDR3: CSARTGASYEQYF. In nucleotides, the CDR3 is TGCAGTGCAAGGACAGGGGCCTCCTACGAGCAGTACTTC.

The chain carries TRBV28 and TRBJ2-7; 7 positions match TRBD2. This CDR3 comprises 13 residues. CDR1 is MDHEN, CDR2 SYDVKM, per germline. With V trimmed by 9 bases and J by 6 bases, 11 bases remained unmatched. This CDR3 reads CARNTSDHCEQYF. DNA for the CDR3: TGTGCCAGAAACACTAGCGATCATTGCGAGCAGTACTTC.

The chain links TRBV28 to TRBJ1-3; D is ambiguous. V was trimmed by 7 bases and J by 3 bases, leaving 19 bases between them. The germline gives CDR1 MDHEN, CDR2 SYDVKM. The CDR3 spans 16 residues. The CDR3 DNA reads TGTGCCAGCACCTCCAGAGACAAAGCCCTTGGAAACACCATATATTTT. Its translation is CASTSRDKALGNTIYF.

This clonotype was picked up one time. The chain couples TRBV29-1 to TRBJ2-3; tentatively, D is TRBD1 or TRBD2 (5 bases each). Looked up from germline, CDR1 is SQVTM and CDR2 is ANQGSEA. This CDR3 is built from 16 residues. Trimming pared 3 bases from V and 2 bases from J, leaving 18 bases between. Here the CDR3 reads CSVEGVINQNTDTQYF. The DNA for the CDR3 is TGCAGCGTTGAGGGGGTGATCAACCAAAACACAGATACGCAGTATTTT.

V gene TRBV5-1 combines with J gene TRBJ2-3; 7 bases line up with TRBD1. The CDR3 loop spans 15 amino acids. The germline V gene encodes CDR1 SGHRS and CDR2 YFSETQ. J gave up 2 bases and V 2 bases, and 5 bases lay outside the gene matches. The CDR3 nucleotides are TGCGCCAGCAGCTTACAGGGGACCCTCACAGATACGCAGTATTTT. Residues: CASSLQGTLTDTQYF.

The J gene is TRBJ2-1, the V gene TRBV11-3, with a weak D call TRBD2 (5 bases). Trimming took 4 bases from V and 0 from J, leaving 10 bases between them. The CDR3 has 15 residues. The germline gives CDR1 SGHNT, CDR2 YENEEA. The CDR3 is CASSWKRNSYNEQFF. CDR3 sequence (DNA): TGTGCCAGCAGCTGGAAGCGGAACTCCTACAATGAGCAGTTCTTC.

The V gene is TRBV12-3 or TRBV12-4, the J gene TRBJ2-7, with 8 bases lining up with TRBD1. The J segment lost 1 base and the V segment lost 4 bases, leaving 6 bases of the junction unmatched. This CDR3 has 15 amino acids. The CDR3 spells CASSSGQGRSYEQYF. The CDR3 bases are TGTGCCAGCAGTTCAGGACAGGGCCGATCCTACGAGCAGTACTTC.

The chain is built from TRBV6-5 and TRBJ2-4; the match to TRBD2 covers 14 bases. CDR1 is MNHEY and CDR2 is SVGAGI in the germline V gene. V dropped 2 bases and J dropped 7; count of bases not matched to a gene: 7. This CDR3 comprises 17 residues. CDR3 protein: CASSYPGLAGADNIQYF. The DNA of the CDR3 is TGTGCCAGCAGTTACCCGGGACTAGCGGGAGCTGATAACATTCAGTACTTC.

The V and J genes are TRBV2 and TRBJ1-4; no definite D call. The CDR3 has 13 residues. V dropped 3 bases and J dropped 4 bases, with 6 bases sitting between them. The germline V gene has CDR1 SNHLY and CDR2 FYNNEI. Here the CDR3 reads CASSDSSNEKLFF. The CDR3 nucleotides read TGTGCCAGCAGTGACAGCAGTAATGAAAAACTGTTTTTT.

The rearrangement uses TRBV20-1 and TRBJ2-3, with 8 bases fitting TRBD2. The CDR3 is made up of 14 amino acids. Germline-derived CDR1 and CDR2 are DFQATT and SNEGSKA (reference sequence). The CDR3 coding sequence is TGCAGCGGAGAGAGCGGGAGCCCCACAGATACGCAGTATTTT. The encoded protein is CSGESGSPTDTQYF.

J is TRBJ1-2 and V is TRBV7-9; no clear D. V lost 3 bases, J lost 4 bases, and 15 bases lay in between. Germline V gene data show CDR1 as SEHNR and CDR2 as FQNEAQ (reference sequence). This CDR3 has 15 amino acids. Here the CDR3 reads CASSFSGPTLYGYTF. CDR3 sequence (DNA): TGTGCCAGCAGCTTCAGCGGACCCACCCTCTATGGCTACACCTTC.

J is TRBJ2-2 and V is TRBV9, with unresolved D. With 6 bases removed from V and 4 bases from J, the gap between germline ends came to 10 bases. Germline lookup yields CDR1 SGDLS and CDR2 YYNGEE. The CDR3 contains 13 residues. CDR3 amino acids: CASKPRFTGELFF. As DNA, the CDR3 is TGTGCCAGCAAGCCTCGGTTCACCGGGGAGCTGTTTTTT.

This chain links TRBV27 with TRBJ2-7; TRBD2 matches 7 bases. Germline values: CDR1 MNHEY, CDR2 SMNVEV (reference sequence). The CDR3 is 13 residues long. Germline trimming cut 8 bases from V and 5 bases from J; bases unmatched to any gene: 9. The CDR3 coding sequence is TGTGCCAGCGCTAGCGGAGCCGCCCACGAGCAGTACTTC. Amino acid sequence: CASASGAAHEQYF.

The chain recombines TRBV3-1 with TRBJ2-1; D assignment may be TRBD1 or TRBD2 (5 bases each). The CDR3 contains 13 residues. Per the germline V gene, CDR1 is LGHDT and CDR2 is YNNKEL (reference sequence). V was pared by 5 bases and J by 10 bases, with 15 bases between. CDR3 sequence (DNA): TGTGCCAGCAGCGGGGGACGGTCCTGGGAGCAGTTCTTC. Its protein is CASSGGRSWEQFF.

V and J are TRBV7-6 and TRBJ2-3; D not certain. The CDR3 extends over 14 amino acids. CDR1 is SGHVS, CDR2 FNYEAQ, per germline. Trimming pared 0 bases from V and 4 bases from J, leaving 8 bases between. This CDR3 reads CASSLAIGPDTQYF. The CDR3 DNA follows: TGTGCCAGCAGCTTAGCTATAGGACCAGATACGCAGTATTTT.

V gene TRBV11-3 combines with J gene TRBJ2-3; 11 nucleotides match TRBD2. Per the germline V gene, CDR1 is SGHNT and CDR2 is YENEEA. The CDR3 loop spans 16 amino acids. V gave up 4 bases and J gave up 6 bases; unmatched junction bases: 9. The CDR3 DNA sequence: TGTGCCAGCAGCTCGTTACTAGCGGGAGATAGGGATACGCAGTATTTT. It translates to CASSSLLAGDRDTQYF. Looking up the rest from reference TRBV11-3 and TRBJ2-3 gives the full variable domain: EAGVVQSPRYKIIEKKQPVAFWCNPISGHNTLYWYLQNLGQGPELLIRYENEEAVDDSQLPKDRFSAERLKGVDSTLKIQPAELGDSAVYLCASSSLLAGDRDTQYFGPGTRLTVL.

The chain carries TRBV27 and TRBJ2-2; 9 bases match TRBD1. In germline, CDR1 is MNHEY, CDR2 SMNVEV (reference sequence). The CDR3 has 17 residues. V gave up 8 bases and J gave up 2 bases; unmatched junction bases: 12. The CDR3 region has the DNA TGTGCCAGCTATCACACAGGGGGCTCTTTAAACACCGGGGAGCTGTTTTTT. As protein: CASYHTGGSLNTGELFF.

The V and J genes are TRBV27 and TRBJ1-1; D is ambiguous. In germline, CDR1 is MNHEY, CDR2 SMNVEV (reference sequence). V was clipped by 1 base and J by 0 bases, with 3 bases between them. The CDR3 extends over 13 amino acids. CDR3 residues: CASSLYLNTEAFF. The CDR3 DNA reads TGTGCCAGCAGTTTATATCTGAACACTGAAGCTTTCTTT.

This sequence joins TRBV27 and TRBJ2-5; D is perhaps TRBD2 (5 bases). Trimming removed 1 base at V and 3 bases at J, with 6 bases between. Germline V gene lookup returns CDR1 MNHEY and CDR2 SMNVEV (reference sequence). The CDR3 loop spans 13 amino acids. CDR3 residues: CASSLLAKETQYF. CDR3 DNA sequence: TGTGCCAGCAGTTTATTAGCGAAAGAGACCCAGTACTTC.